Included here is one T cell receptor (beta chain) sequence, with context. Its antigen is still unknown. No quality values exist for individual bases; no much larger clone is one base distant. This entry is derived from a study of T cell responses to AZD1222 COVID-19 vaccine (dated by TCRdb to the early 2020s). For the study in its entirety: A total of about 230 trial participants underwent TCR sequencing, of whom some 210 received two doses of AZD1222 and around 25 received two doses of the MenACWY control vaccine. Trial participants were enrolled by age into subgroups of 18-55, 56-69 and 70-plus years, and 148, 28 and 57 TCR-sequenced participants, respectively, were included in these subgroups. The investigation overall reported the following: No day 14 peak-response samples were available, so repertoires were characterized only after the peak T cell response. CD4 TCRs associated with the vaccine covered the entire spike protein, and the dominant responses were in regions 160-218 and 743-854. Conclusions about previously exposed vaccinees were limited because only a handful of AZD1222 recipients were SARS-CoV-2 seropositive at baseline. Participants were mostly white British, with more females than males. The authors suggested clonal diversity may have been underestimated. Epitopes outside the regions mutated in the B.1.351 and B.1.1.7 variants were reportedly recognized by nearly half of the unique spike-specific TCRs. Spike-specific TCR breadth and depth rose significantly after two AZD1222 doses compared with day 0 and with MenACWY recipients. In the small 56-69-year group, the increase in depth fell short of significance, most likely because of low power.

Spanning cysteine to phenylalanine, the CDR3 consists of 12 amino acids. Only CDR3 DNA remains: 36 bases, in frame from the first base. For CDR1 and CDR2, the germline V gene lists KGHDR and SFDVKD. The V and J ends are trimmed by 10 bases and 8 bases, leaving 14 bases between them. Interpreted using the paper, the time point label stands for: about 28 days (+/-7) after the second vaccine dose. AZD1222 recipients with second doses at about 4 weeks or about 12 weeks were pooled, because spike-specific TCR depth and breadth did not differ between schedules. Vaccinee samples came from UK trials COV001 and COV002, including a single-blind randomized controlled phase 2/3 trial of AZD1222 (ChAdOx1 nCoV-19) in healthy adults. For TCRbeta chain sequencing, PBMC samples were collected from trial participants at day 0 and at day 28 after the second dose. The CDR3 regions of human TCRbeta chains were subjected to immunosequencing. For the original study's pipeline: Repertoire TCRs were checked for matches against a reference library of SARS-CoV-2-specific TCRs that had been generated using the MIRA antigen-specificity platform. Breadth was defined as the fraction of unique TCRs that were SARS-CoV-2-associated. Depth was defined as the fraction of total T cells that were SARS-CoV-2-associated. Using the MIRA data, each spike-specific TCR was assigned both to the spike region to which the TCR was reactive and to a CD4 or CD8 class. Log10-transformed breadth and depth values were compared by one-way ANOVA with Sidak's multiple comparisons tests. TCRdb took this table from immuneACCESS and kept in-frame rearrangements with V and J called. Such tables lack part of the clones; where checked against another copy, unresolved V genes explain under half of the gap, and the rest is unexplained. V, J and clone size derive from that table, while D and trimming were established from the DNA sequence. For this sample there are roughly 120,000 clones; roughly 84% appear just once. The biggest ten clones account for roughly 18% of the sample.

The specimen comprised peripheral blood, sampled 28 days after the second AZD1222 dose. The V gene is TRBV24-1 and the J gene is TRBJ2-1; the D gene is perhaps TRBD1 or TRBD2, each of them matching over 6 bases. The clonotype comes from an adult who received the AZD1222 COVID-19 vaccine. The sequenced DNA: TGTGCCACTTCGGGGGCGAGAGATGAGCAGTTCTTC. This translates into CATSGARDEQFF.